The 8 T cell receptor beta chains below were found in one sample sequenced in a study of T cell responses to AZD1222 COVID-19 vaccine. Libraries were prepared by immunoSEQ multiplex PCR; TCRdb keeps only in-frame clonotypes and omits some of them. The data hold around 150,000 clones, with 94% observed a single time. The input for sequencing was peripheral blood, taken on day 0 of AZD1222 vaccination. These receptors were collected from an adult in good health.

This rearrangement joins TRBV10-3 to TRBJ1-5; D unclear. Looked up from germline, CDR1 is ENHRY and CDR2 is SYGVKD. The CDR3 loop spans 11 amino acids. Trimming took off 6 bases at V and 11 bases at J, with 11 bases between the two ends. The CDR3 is CAIRIRGTQHF. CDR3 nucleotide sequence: TGTGCCATCAGAATTCGAGGGACCCAGCATTTT.

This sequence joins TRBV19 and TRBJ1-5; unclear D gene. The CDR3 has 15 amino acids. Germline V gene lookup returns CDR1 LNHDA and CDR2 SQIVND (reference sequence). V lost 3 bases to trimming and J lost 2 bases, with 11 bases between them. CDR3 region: CASSIGRYGNQPQHF. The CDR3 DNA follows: TGTGCCAGTAGTATCGGGAGGTACGGCAATCAGCCCCAGCATTTT.

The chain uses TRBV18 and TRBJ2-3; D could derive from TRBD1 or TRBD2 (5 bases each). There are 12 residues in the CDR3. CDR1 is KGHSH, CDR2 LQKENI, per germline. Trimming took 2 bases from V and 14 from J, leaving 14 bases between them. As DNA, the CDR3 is TGTGCCAGCTCACCATTACTAGGGGAGCGGTATTTT. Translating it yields CASSPLLGERYF.

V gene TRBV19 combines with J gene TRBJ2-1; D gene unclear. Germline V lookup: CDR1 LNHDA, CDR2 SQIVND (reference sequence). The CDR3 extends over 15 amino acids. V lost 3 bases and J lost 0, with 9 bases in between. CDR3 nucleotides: TGTGCCAGTAGTATGCCCACCGTCTCCTACAATGAGCAGTTCTTC. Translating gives CASSMPTVSYNEQFF.

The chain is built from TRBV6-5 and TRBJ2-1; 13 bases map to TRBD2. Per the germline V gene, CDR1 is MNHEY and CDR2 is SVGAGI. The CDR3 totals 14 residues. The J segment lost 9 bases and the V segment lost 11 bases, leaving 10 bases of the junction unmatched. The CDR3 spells CAAIGLAGVGEQFF. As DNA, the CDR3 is TGTGCCGCCATCGGACTAGCGGGAGTTGGTGAGCAGTTCTTC.

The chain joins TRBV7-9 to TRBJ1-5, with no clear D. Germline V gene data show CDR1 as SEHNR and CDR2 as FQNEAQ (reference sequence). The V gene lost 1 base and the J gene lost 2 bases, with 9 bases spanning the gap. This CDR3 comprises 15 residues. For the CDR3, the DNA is TGTGCCAGCAGCTTAGGCGGGGAGGGCAATCAGCCCCAGCATTTT. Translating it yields CASSLGGEGNQPQHF.

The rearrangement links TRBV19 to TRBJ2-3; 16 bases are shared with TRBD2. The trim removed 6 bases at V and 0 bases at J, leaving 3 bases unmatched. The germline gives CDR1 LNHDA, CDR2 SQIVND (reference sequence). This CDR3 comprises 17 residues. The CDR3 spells CASRGLAGGPSTDTQYF. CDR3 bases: TGTGCCAGTAGGGGACTAGCGGGAGGGCCGAGCACAGATACGCAGTATTTT.

The CDR3 loop reads CASISRVDRGDTEAFF. CDR3 DNA sequence: TGTGCCAGTATCAGTCGTGTCGACAGGGGGGACACTGAAGCTTTCTTT. The chain combines TRBV19 with TRBJ1-1, with TRBD1 identical over 9 bases. The CDR3 spans 16 residues. The germline V gene has CDR1 LNHDA and CDR2 SQIVND (reference sequence). V shed 7 bases and J 3 bases; nucleotides not matched to a gene: 12.